Each of the 17 T cell receptor beta chains below was sequenced from the same sample in a study of blood T cells in healthy people across ages. Combining a sample-barcoded 5' primer with a J-beta primer mix, a second PCR ran for roughly 7 to 11 cycles. One entry per CDR3 protein results from TCRdb running MiXCR on the 5' RACE reads. The sample has 1.4 million or so distinct CDR3 sequences; 42% are singletons. Sequencing was performed on blood. The receptors shown here come from a woman aged 18-30 years in good health.

This clonotype occurred a few times. The V and J genes are TRBV2 and TRBJ1-2; D remains ambiguous. Germline V lookup: CDR1 SNHLY, CDR2 FYNNEI. The V and J ends lost 11 bases and 4 bases respectively, with 17 bases between them. This CDR3 has 13 amino acids. Here the CDR3 DNA reads TGTGCCTTTGAGCAACTTTCCGGCTATGGCTACACCTTC. Translated: CAFEQLSGYGYTF. The full variable domain, with the rest looked up from reference TRBV2 and TRBJ1-2, is EPEVTQTPSHQVTQMGQEVILRCVPISNHLYFYWYRQILGQKVEFLVSFYNNEISEKSEIFDDQFSVERPDGSNFTLKIRSTKLEDSAMYFCAFEQLSGYGYTFGSGTRLTVV.

The V and J genes are TRBV4-3 and TRBJ1-6; D ambiguous. The CDR3 is 17 amino acids. The germline V gene encodes CDR1 LGHNA and CDR2 YSLEER. The V end lost 6 bases, the J end lost 9 bases, and 24 bases lay between the germline ends. The CDR3 is CASSPRVTRGESSPLHF. CDR3 bases: TGCGCCAGCAGTCCAAGGGTCACTCGGGGAGAAAGTTCACCCCTCCACTTT.

The chain combines TRBV6-2 or TRBV6-3 with TRBJ2-3; 8 bases fit TRBD1. The trim removed 6 bases at V and 6 bases at J, leaving 2 bases unmatched. Germline V gives CDR1 MNHEY, CDR2 SVGEGT. The CDR3 consists of 12 residues. The chain's CDR3 is CASRDRVDTQYF. The CDR3 bases are TGTGCCAGCAGGGACAGGGTGGATACGCAGTATTTT.

The chain has TRBV27 and TRBJ1-1, with D maybe TRBD1 (6 bases). V was shortened by 2 bases and J by 3 bases, with 13 bases between the two germline ends. Germline CDR1 is MNHEY and CDR2 is SMNVEV (reference sequence). This CDR3 is built from 15 residues. Here the CDR3 DNA reads TGTGCCAGCAGTTTAGGTCCGACAGGTTACACTGAAGCTTTCTTT. Protein: CASSLGPTGYTEAFF.

This clonotype was picked up a small number of times. V is TRBV5-6 and J is TRBJ1-2; 7 bases align to TRBD1. This CDR3 has 14 residues. Germline values: CDR1 SGHDT, CDR2 YYEEEE. J lost 6 bases, V lost 3 bases, and 8 bases had no gene match. The CDR3 region has the DNA TGTGCCAGCAGCTGGGACAGTGGGAGGAATGGCTACACCTTC. It encodes CASSWDSGRNGYTF.

V and J are TRBV28 and TRBJ2-7; perhaps TRBD1 as D (5 bases). The CDR3 is 15 amino acids. Germline lookup yields CDR1 MDHEN and CDR2 SYDVKM. V dropped 5 bases and J dropped 0 bases, with 14 bases sitting between them. This CDR3 reads CASSPMGLGSYEQYF. The CDR3 nucleotides read TGTGCCAGCAGTCCTATGGGGCTCGGCTCCTACGAGCAGTACTTC.

V is TRBV20-1 and J is TRBJ1-2; D might be TRBD1 (5 bases). The V gene's germline CDR1 is DFQATT and CDR2 SNEGSKA (reference sequence). CDR3 length equals 12 residues. In DNA form, the CDR3 reads TGCAGCCCCCAGCAGGGTAACTATGGCTACACCTTC. Encoded protein: CSPQQGNYGYTF.

The V gene is TRBV20-1, the J gene TRBJ1-1; D gene ambiguous. Per the germline V gene, CDR1 is DFQATT and CDR2 is SNEGSKA (reference sequence). V lost 3 bases and J lost 0, with 11 bases in between. The CDR3 spans 14 residues. CDR3 loop: CSARRRGMNTEAFF. CDR3 sequence (DNA): TGCAGTGCTAGGAGGAGAGGCATGAACACTGAAGCTTTCTTT.

The chain carries TRBV7-9 and TRBJ1-1; unclear D gene. CDR1 and CDR2 (germline): SEHNR, FQNEAQ (reference sequence). V lost 5 bases, J lost 2 bases, and 6 bases lay in between. The length of the CDR3 is 12 residues. Written as DNA, the CDR3 is TGTGCCAGCAGCCAGCCAAACACTGAAGCTTTCTTT. This encodes CASSQPNTEAFF.

The gene calls are TRBV27 and TRBJ2-3; D uncertain. The CDR3 is made up of 14 amino acids. Trimming cost V 2 bases and J 2 bases, with 8 bases left between them. CDR1 is MNHEY, CDR2 SMNVEV, per germline (reference sequence). Written as DNA, the CDR3 is TGTGCCAGCAGTTTAATAGACCACACAGATACGCAGTATTTT. Encoded protein: CASSLIDHTDTQYF.

The CDR3 DNA reads as TGTGCCAGCAGTAAGACAGGATTTCGCGGAGATACGCAGTATTTT. Protein product: CASSKTGFRGDTQYF. The chain joins TRBV28 to TRBJ2-3; D perhaps matches TRBD1 (6 bases). Deletions cut 5 bases from V and 5 bases from J, with 17 bases between. The CDR3 totals 15 residues. The germline V gene has CDR1 MDHEN and CDR2 SYDVKM. Combining the CDR3 with reference TRBV28 and TRBJ2-3 gives the whole variable domain DVKVTQSSRYLVKRTGEKVFLECVQDMDHENMFWYRQDPGLGLRLIYFSYDVKMKEKGDIPEGYSVSREKKERFSLILESASTNQTSMYLCASSKTGFRGDTQYFGPGTRLTVL.

This chain uses TRBV29-1 with TRBJ2-7; 13 nucleotides line up with TRBD2. The CDR3 sequence is 16 residues long. Trimming removed 5 bases from V and 2 bases from J; junction bases left unmatched: 9. Germline V CDR1 and CDR2: SQVTM, ANQGSEA. The CDR3 coding sequence is TGCAGCGTTCTGCCCCAGACTAGCGGGAGGACCTACGAGCAGTACTTC. Residues: CSVLPQTSGRTYEQYF.

The chain uses TRBV12-3 or TRBV12-4 and TRBJ1-2; D perhaps matches TRBD1 (5 bases). V lost 7 bases and J lost 4, with 13 bases in between. The CDR3 has 13 residues. The CDR3 reads CASKSGGGYGYTF. The CDR3 nucleotides read TGTGCCAGCAAGTCAGGCGGGGGCTATGGCTACACCTTC.

This clonotype was counted a few times. The gene calls are TRBV12-5 and TRBJ1-2; weak D call: TRBD1 (6 bases). The germline CDR1 and CDR2 sequences are LGHNT and FRNRAP. This CDR3 contains 14 residues. Trimming pared 1 base from V and 4 bases from J, leaving 10 bases between. Here the CDR3 DNA reads TGTGCTAGTGGTTTGGACGGGACATTCTATGGCTACACCTTC. This encodes CASGLDGTFYGYTF.

CDR3 DNA sequence: TGTGCCAGCTCACGGGGACGTGTGGACACCGGGGAGCTGTTTTTT. Translating it yields CASSRGRVDTGELFF. The chain recombines TRBV18 with TRBJ2-2; D may match TRBD1 or TRBD2 (5 bases each). The CDR3 contains 15 residues. V was cut by 4 bases and J by 3 bases, with 12 bases left in between. Germline loops: CDR1 KGHSH, CDR2 LQKENI.

Only a few counts were recorded for this clonotype. CDR3 residues: CASRISSYNEQFF. CDR3 DNA: TGTGCCAGCCGAATTAGCTCCTACAATGAGCAGTTCTTC. V gene TRBV6-2 or TRBV6-3 combines with J gene TRBJ2-1, with D unresolved. The CDR3 is 13 residues long. Germline-derived CDR1 and CDR2 are MNHEY and SVGEGT. With 8 bases removed from V and 0 bases from J, the gap between germline ends came to 8 bases.

The table lists this clonotype with a few counts. This chain joins TRBV7-9 and TRBJ2-5; 8 bases align to TRBD1. CDR3 length: 17 residues. V trimming: 5 bases; J trimming: 2 bases; junction bases outside the gene matches: 13. The germline CDR1 and CDR2 sequences are SEHNR and FQNEAQ (reference sequence). The CDR3 is CASSLFPGQAVQETQYF. CDR3 coding DNA: TGTGCCAGCAGCCTATTCCCGGGACAGGCCGTACAAGAGACCCAGTACTTC.